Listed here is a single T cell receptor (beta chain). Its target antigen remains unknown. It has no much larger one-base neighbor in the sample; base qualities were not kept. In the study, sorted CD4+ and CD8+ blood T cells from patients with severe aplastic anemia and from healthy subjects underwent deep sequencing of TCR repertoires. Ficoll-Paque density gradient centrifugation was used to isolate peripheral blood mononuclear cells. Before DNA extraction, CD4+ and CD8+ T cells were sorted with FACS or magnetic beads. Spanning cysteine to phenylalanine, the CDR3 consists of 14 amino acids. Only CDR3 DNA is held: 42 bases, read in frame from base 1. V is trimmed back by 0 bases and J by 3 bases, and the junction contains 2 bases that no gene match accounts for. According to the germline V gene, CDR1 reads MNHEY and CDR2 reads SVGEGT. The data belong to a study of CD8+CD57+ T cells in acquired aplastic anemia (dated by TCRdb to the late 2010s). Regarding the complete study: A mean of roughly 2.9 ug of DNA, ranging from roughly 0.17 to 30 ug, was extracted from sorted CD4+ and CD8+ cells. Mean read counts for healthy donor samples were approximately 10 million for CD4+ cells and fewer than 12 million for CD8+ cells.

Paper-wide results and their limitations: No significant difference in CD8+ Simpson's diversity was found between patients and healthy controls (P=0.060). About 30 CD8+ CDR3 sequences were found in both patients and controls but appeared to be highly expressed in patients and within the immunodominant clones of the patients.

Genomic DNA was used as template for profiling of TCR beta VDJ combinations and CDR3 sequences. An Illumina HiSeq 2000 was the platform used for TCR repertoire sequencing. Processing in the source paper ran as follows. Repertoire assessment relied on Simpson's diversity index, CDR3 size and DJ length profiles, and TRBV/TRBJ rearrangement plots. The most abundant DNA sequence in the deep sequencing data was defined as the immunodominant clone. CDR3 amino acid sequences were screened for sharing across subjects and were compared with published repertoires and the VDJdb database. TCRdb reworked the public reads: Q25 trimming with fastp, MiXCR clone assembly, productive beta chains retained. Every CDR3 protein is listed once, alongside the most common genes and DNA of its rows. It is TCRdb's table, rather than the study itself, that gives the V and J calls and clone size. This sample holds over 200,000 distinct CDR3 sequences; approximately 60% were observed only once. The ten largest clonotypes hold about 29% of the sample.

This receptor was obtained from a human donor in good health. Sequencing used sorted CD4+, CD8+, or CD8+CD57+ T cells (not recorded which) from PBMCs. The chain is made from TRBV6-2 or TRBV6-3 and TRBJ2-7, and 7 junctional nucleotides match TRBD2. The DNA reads TGTGCCAGCAGTTACTCAGGCGGGGGCTACGAGCAGTACTTC. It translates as CASSYSGGGYEQYF.